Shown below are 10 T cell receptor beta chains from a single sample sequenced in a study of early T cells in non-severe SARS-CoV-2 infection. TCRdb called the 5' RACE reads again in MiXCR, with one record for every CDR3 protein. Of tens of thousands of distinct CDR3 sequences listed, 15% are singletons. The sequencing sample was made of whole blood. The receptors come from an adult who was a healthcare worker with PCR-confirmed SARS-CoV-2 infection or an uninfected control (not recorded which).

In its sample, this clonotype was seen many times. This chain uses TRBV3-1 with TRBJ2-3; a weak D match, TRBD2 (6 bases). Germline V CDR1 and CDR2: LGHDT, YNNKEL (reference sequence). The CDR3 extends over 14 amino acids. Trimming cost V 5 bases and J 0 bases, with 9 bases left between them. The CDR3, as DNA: TGTGCCAGCAGCTCGGGACTGAGCACAGATACGCAGTATTTT. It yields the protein CASSSGLSTDTQYF.

The CDR3 region is CASSERTSGSLGNEQFF. The CDR3 DNA reads as TGTGCCAGCAGTGAAAGGACTAGCGGGAGTTTGGGAAATGAGCAGTTCTTC. The V and J genes are TRBV2 and TRBJ2-1, with TRBD2 matching over 13 bases. The V and J ends lost 2 bases and 7 bases, in that order; junction bases with no gene match: 8. Germline V gene lookup returns CDR1 SNHLY and CDR2 FYNNEI. The CDR3 totals 17 residues.

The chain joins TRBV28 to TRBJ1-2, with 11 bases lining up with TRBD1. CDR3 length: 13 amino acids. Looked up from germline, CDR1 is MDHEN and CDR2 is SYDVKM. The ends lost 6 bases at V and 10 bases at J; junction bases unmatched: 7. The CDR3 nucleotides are TGTGCCAGCAGGTCCCCGGGACAGGGGGACTACACCTTC. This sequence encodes CASRSPGQGDYTF.

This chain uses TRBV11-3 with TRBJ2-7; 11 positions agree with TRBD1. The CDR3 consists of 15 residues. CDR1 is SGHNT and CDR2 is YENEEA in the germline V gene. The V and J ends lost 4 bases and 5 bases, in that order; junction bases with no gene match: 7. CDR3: CASSSRDRGIHEQYF. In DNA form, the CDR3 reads TGTGCCAGCAGCTCCCGGGACAGGGGGATCCACGAGCAGTACTTC.

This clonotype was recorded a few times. The DNA of the CDR3 is TGTGCCAGCCTAACCCAGGGGTTAGCGGGAGCTCGGACCGGGGAGCTGTTTTTT. Translation gives CASLTQGLAGARTGELFF. V and J are TRBV12-3 or TRBV12-4 and TRBJ2-2; the match to TRBD2 covers 9 bases. This CDR3 is 18 amino acids long. The J segment lost 5 bases and the V segment lost 8 bases, leaving 18 bases of the junction unmatched.

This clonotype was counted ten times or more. In DNA, the CDR3 is TGTGCCAGCAGTTCCCAGACTAGCGGGAGGCCCCTCCCCTCCTACGAGCAGTACTTC. Translated, it gives CASSSQTSGRPLPSYEQYF. The chain links TRBV6-2 or TRBV6-3 to TRBJ2-7; TRBD2 matches at 13 bases. In germline, CDR1 is MNHEY, CDR2 SVGEGT. CDR3 length: 19 amino acids. After removal of 4 bases from V and 0 bases from J, the junction contained 12 bases not matched to a gene.

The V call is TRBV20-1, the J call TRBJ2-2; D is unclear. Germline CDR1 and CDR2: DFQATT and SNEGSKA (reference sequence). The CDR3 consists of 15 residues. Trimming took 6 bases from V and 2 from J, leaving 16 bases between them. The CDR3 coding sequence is TGCAGTGCAAAGAATTCGACCCAAAACACCGGGGAGCTGTTTTTT. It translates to CSAKNSTQNTGELFF.

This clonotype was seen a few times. The CDR3 spells CSVQGLADSYEQYF. CDR3 in DNA: TGCAGCGTCCAGGGACTAGCGGACTCCTACGAGCAGTACTTC. The genes are TRBV29-1 and TRBJ2-7; 11 nucleotides line up with TRBD2. The J segment lost 0 bases and the V segment lost 6 bases, leaving 4 bases of the junction unmatched. The CDR3 extends over 14 amino acids. The germline V gene has CDR1 SQVTM and CDR2 ANQGSEA.

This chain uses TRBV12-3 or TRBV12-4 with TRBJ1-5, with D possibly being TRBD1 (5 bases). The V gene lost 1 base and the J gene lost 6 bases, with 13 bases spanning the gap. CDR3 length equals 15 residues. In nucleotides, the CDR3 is TGTGCCAGCAGTTTAGGACAGTCCCTCGCTCAGCCCCAGCATTTT. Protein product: CASSLGQSLAQPQHF.

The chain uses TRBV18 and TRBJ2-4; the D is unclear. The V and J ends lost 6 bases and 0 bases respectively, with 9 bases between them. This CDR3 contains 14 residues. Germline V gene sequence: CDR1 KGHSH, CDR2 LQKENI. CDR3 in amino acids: CASSVSIAKNIQYF. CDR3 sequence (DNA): TGTGCCAGCTCGGTATCGATAGCCAAAAACATTCAGTACTTC. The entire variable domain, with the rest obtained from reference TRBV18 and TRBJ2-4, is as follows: NAGVMQNPRHLVRRRGQEARLRCSPMKGHSHVYWYRQLPEEGLKFMVYLQKENIIDESGMPKERFSAEFPKEGPSILRIQQVVRGDSAAYFCASSVSIAKNIQYFGAGTRLSVL.